These 30 T cell receptor beta chains came from one sample sequenced in a study of blood T cell repertoires in COVID-19. This table comes from immunoSEQ multiplex PCR, and its TCRdb copy is limited to in-frame clones, with some not included. The table includes 250,000 to 300,000 clones, roughly 88% detected once. The sequenced material came from PBMCs or T cells enriched from blood (not recorded which). The source of these receptors is a woman between 40 and 55 years old with acute COVID-19.

This clone was detected once. The chain employs TRBV11-3 and TRBJ2-4, with 16 bases lining up with TRBD2. CDR1 and CDR2 from the germline V gene are SGHNT and YENEEA. With V trimmed by 5 bases and J by 0 bases, 4 bases remained unmatched. CDR3 length: 18 amino acids. The CDR3 nucleotides are TGTGCCAGCAGCCTGGGGACTAGCGGGAGGGTAGCCAAAAACATTCAGTACTTC. This codes for CASSLGTSGRVAKNIQYF.

The chain recombines TRBV28 with TRBJ2-1, with 12 bases matching TRBD2. The CDR3 extends over 21 amino acids. From germline, CDR1 is MDHEN and CDR2 SYDVKM. Trimming removed 1 base from V and 6 bases from J; junction bases left unmatched: 19. This CDR3 reads CASSLLSLRTSGNRVSNEQFF. CDR3 sequence (DNA): TGTGCCAGCAGTTTATTATCCCTGCGGACTAGCGGGAACCGGGTGAGCAATGAGCAGTTCTTC.

The rearrangement uses TRBV28 and TRBJ1-1, with D uncertain. Trimming took 5 bases from V and 2 from J, leaving 9 bases between them. Per germline, CDR1 MDHEN and CDR2 SYDVKM. This CDR3 is built from 13 residues. The DNA of the CDR3 is TGTGCCAGCAGTGCCTTACAAAACACTGAAGCTTTCTTT. It yields the protein CASSALQNTEAFF.

This chain joins TRBV7-2 and TRBJ1-2, with D perhaps matching TRBD1 (6 bases). Germline V gives CDR1 SGHTA, CDR2 FQGNSA. The V and J ends lost 6 bases and 6 bases respectively, with 17 bases between them. This CDR3 has 14 residues. The CDR3 sequence is CASRLHRDLDGYTF. The CDR3, as DNA: TGTGCCAGCAGACTGCACAGGGATCTCGATGGCTACACCTTC.

V is TRBV5-5 and J is TRBJ1-6, with unresolved D. The V gene lost 0 bases and the J gene lost 10 bases, with 8 bases spanning the gap. There are 13 residues in the CDR3. From germline, CDR1 is SGHKS and CDR2 YYEKEE (reference sequence). The CDR3, as DNA: TGTGCCAGCAGCTTGGTGGGGAGATCACCCCTCCACTTT. It encodes CASSLVGRSPLHF.

The chain has TRBV15 and TRBJ1-2; D is unresolved. Looked up from germline, CDR1 is LNHNV and CDR2 is YYDKDF (reference sequence). The CDR3 sequence is 13 residues long. Trimming cost V 4 bases and J 1 base, with 7 bases left between them. CDR3 loop: CATSNRNNYGYTF. The CDR3 DNA follows: TGTGCCACCAGCAATAGAAATAACTATGGCTACACCTTC.

The rearrangement links TRBV7-2 to TRBJ2-1; 13 bases are a match to TRBD2. This CDR3 has 14 residues. The J segment lost 4 bases and the V segment lost 10 bases, leaving 4 bases of the junction unmatched. Germline CDR1 is SGHTA and CDR2 is FQGNSA. The CDR3 bases are TGTGCCACAAGGACTAGCGGGGGATACAATGAGCAGTTCTTC. This codes for CATRTSGGYNEQFF.

This rearrangement joins TRBV28 to TRBJ1-5; TRBD1 is a possible D gene (5 bases). Deletions cut 7 bases from V and 2 bases from J, with 18 bases between. This CDR3 comprises 16 residues. The germline V gene has CDR1 MDHEN and CDR2 SYDVKM. The CDR3, as DNA: TGTGCCAGCAACCCGATAGGGGAAATCGGCAATCAGCCCCAGCATTTT. Residues: CASNPIGEIGNQPQHF.

The chain couples TRBV11-1 to TRBJ2-3, with a possible D match to TRBD2 (7 bases). CDR3 length: 15 amino acids. In germline, CDR1 is SGHAT, CDR2 FQDESV (reference sequence). V was pared by 2 bases and J by 3 bases, with 12 bases between. The CDR3 protein is CASSLWGGATDTQYF. The CDR3 region has the DNA TGTGCCAGCAGCTTATGGGGGGGCGCGACAGATACGCAGTATTTT.

The chain combines TRBV27 with TRBJ2-3; 12 bases align to TRBD2. The CDR3 runs 15 residues. Trimming removed 7 bases from V and 3 bases from J; junction bases left unmatched: 5. Germline CDR1 is MNHEY and CDR2 is SMNVEV (reference sequence). CDR3 DNA sequence: TGTGCCAGCACCTCTAGCGGGAGGGGGACAGATACGCAGTATTTT. Translated: CASTSSGRGTDTQYF.

This chain uses TRBV24-1 with TRBJ2-3, with a possible D match to TRBD2 (6 bases). Trimming took 2 bases from V and 7 from J, leaving 12 bases between them. Per the germline V gene, CDR1 is KGHDR and CDR2 is SFDVKD. This CDR3 is built from 14 residues. CDR3 protein: CATSDSRGSNTQYF. For the CDR3, the DNA is TGTGCCACCAGTGATTCCCGGGGGTCAAATACGCAGTATTTT.

The genes are TRBV27 and TRBJ2-5; D remains unclear. The germline V gene has CDR1 MNHEY and CDR2 SMNVEV (reference sequence). The CDR3 consists of 14 residues. V shed 6 bases and J shed 0 bases, with 11 bases lying between them. CDR3 in DNA: TGTGCCAGCAGCGCGTATCGGGACCAAGAGACCCAGTACTTC. Translated: CASSAYRDQETQYF.

The chain has TRBV6-2 or TRBV6-3 and TRBJ2-1, with TRBD2 matching over 8 bases. V shed 3 bases, J shed 6 bases, and the junction held 10 bases outside the gene matches. The CDR3 is 16 amino acids. Germline V gives CDR1 MNHEY, CDR2 SVGEGT. The CDR3 loop is CASSYSKAGESNEQFF. CDR3 bases: TGTGCCAGCAGTTATTCAAAAGCGGGGGAAAGCAATGAGCAGTTCTTC.

V usage is TRBV15 and J usage is TRBJ1-2, with 8 bases aligning to TRBD1. Germline V CDR1 and CDR2: LNHNV, YYDKDF (reference sequence). The CDR3 length is 17 residues. J gave up 4 bases and V 0 bases, and 10 bases lay outside the gene matches. The CDR3 region has the DNA TGTGCCACCAGCAGAGATCTAACAGGGGGAACTACCTATGGCTACACCTTC. It translates to CATSRDLTGGTTYGYTF.

V gene TRBV4-1 combines with J gene TRBJ2-7, with D possibly TRBD1 on 5 matching bases. Trimming removed 1 base from V and 4 bases from J, with 14 bases in between. Germline CDR1 and CDR2: MGHRA and YSYEKL. This CDR3 is built from 15 residues. The CDR3 region is CASSQAQSQGYEQYF. In nucleotides, the CDR3 is TGCGCCAGCAGCCAAGCACAATCGCAGGGTTACGAGCAGTACTTC.

CDR3 region: CASSPTGTGALNEKLFF. CDR3 nucleotide sequence: TGTGCCAGCAGCCCGACCGGGACAGGGGCCCTTAATGAAAAACTGTTTTTT. This chain uses TRBV27 with TRBJ1-4, with 10 bases matching TRBD1. V shed 6 bases and J 4 bases; nucleotides not matched to a gene: 11. The CDR3 spans 17 residues. In germline, CDR1 is MNHEY, CDR2 SMNVEV (reference sequence). Drawing the rest from reference TRBV27 and TRBJ1-4, the complete variable domain is EAQVTQNPRYLITVTGKKLTVTCSQNMNHEYMSWYRQDPGLGLRQIYYSMNVEVTDKGDVPEGYKVSRKEKRNFPLILESPSPNQTSLYFCASSPTGTGALNEKLFFGSGTQLSVL.

This rearrangement joins TRBV7-2 to TRBJ2-7; D may be TRBD1 (5 bases). The CDR3 is 13 residues long. CDR1 and CDR2 from the germline V gene are SGHTA and FQGNSA. Trimming took off 1 base at V and 4 bases at J, with 8 bases between the two ends. The CDR3: CASSLGGPYEQYF. In DNA, the CDR3 is TGTGCCAGCAGCTTAGGGGGCCCGTACGAGCAGTACTTC.

The chain is built from TRBV2 and TRBJ1-5; possible D gene TRBD1, 6 bases. CDR1 is SNHLY and CDR2 is FYNNEI in the germline V gene. V lost 3 bases to trimming and J lost 3 bases, with 15 bases between them. The CDR3 length is 16 residues. CDR3 nucleotide sequence: TGTGCCAGCAGTGAGGGGGCAGCGCGATCCAATCAGCCCCAGCATTTT. Amino acid sequence: CASSEGAARSNQPQHF.

The chain combines TRBV7-2 with TRBJ2-3, with 14 bases matching TRBD2. This CDR3 region has 16 residues. The germline V gene encodes CDR1 SGHTA and CDR2 FQGNSA. Losses at the gene ends were 5 bases for V and 3 bases for J; bases not matched to a gene: 4. The CDR3 DNA follows: TGTGCCAGCAGCCCGGGACTAGCGGGAGTAACAGATACGCAGTATTTT. This sequence encodes CASSPGLAGVTDTQYF.

The J gene is TRBJ2-2, the V gene TRBV3-1 (or the pseudogene TRBV3-2); TRBD2 matches at 9 bases. This CDR3 region has 15 residues. Trimming took 3 bases from V and 4 from J; bases not matched to a gene: 3. Germline V gene lookup returns CDR1 LGHDT and CDR2 YNNKEL (reference sequence). Written as DNA, the CDR3 is TGTGCCAGCAGCCACGGACTAGCGAGCACCGGGGAGCTGTTTTTT. Its translation: CASSHGLASTGELFF.

This rearrangement joins TRBV28 to TRBJ2-1; TRBD1 matches at 7 bases. V trimming: 6 bases; J trimming: 9 bases; junction bases outside the gene matches: 8. This CDR3 contains 13 residues. Looked up from germline, CDR1 is MDHEN and CDR2 is SYDVKM. The CDR3 bases are TGTGCCAGCAGCCAAGGGGGCCGCGGTGAGCAGTTCTTC. It encodes CASSQGGRGEQFF. The variable domain in full, with the rest retrieved from reference TRBV28 and TRBJ2-1, is DVKVTQSSRYLVKRTGEKVFLECVQDMDHENMFWYRQDPGLGLRLIYFSYDVKMKEKGDIPEGYSVSREKKERFSLILESASTNQTSMYLCASSQGGRGEQFFGPGTRLTVL.

The chain links TRBV3-1 (or the pseudogene TRBV3-2) to TRBJ2-1; 9 positions match TRBD2. Germline V gene data show CDR1 as LGHDT and CDR2 as YNNKEL (reference sequence). The CDR3 consists of 15 residues. V shed 4 bases, J shed 6 bases, and the junction held 7 bases outside the gene matches. The CDR3 nucleotides read TGTGCCAGCAGCCCCAGACTAGCGGTAAGCAATGAGCAGTTCTTC. It specifies CASSPRLAVSNEQFF.

J is TRBJ1-6 and V is TRBV7-2, with 8 bases aligning to TRBD1. The CDR3 runs to 15 residues. CDR1 is SGHTA, CDR2 FQGNSA, per germline. V gave up 2 bases and J gave up 6 bases; unmatched junction bases: 3. The CDR3 reads CASSLRGQVNSPLHF. CDR3 sequence (DNA): TGTGCCAGCAGCTTAAGGGGACAGGTTAATTCACCCCTCCACTTT.

The gene calls are TRBV18 and TRBJ1-6; maybe TRBD1 (5 bases). CDR1 KGHSH and CDR2 LQKENI come from the germline V gene. Deletions cut 2 bases from V and 6 bases from J, with 11 bases between. The CDR3 consists of 15 residues. This CDR3 reads CASSPSGQPNSPLHF. In nucleotides, the CDR3 is TGTGCCAGCTCACCATCAGGGCAGCCTAATTCACCCCTCCACTTT.

V is TRBV27 and J is TRBJ2-2; D is perhaps TRBD1 (6 bases). The V gene's germline CDR1 is MNHEY and CDR2 SMNVEV (reference sequence). Trimming removed 1 base at V and 5 bases at J, with 8 bases between. The CDR3 has 14 residues. The DNA for the CDR3 is TGTGCCAGCAGTTTATTCAGGGGAACCGGGGAGCTGTTTTTT. Its protein is CASSLFRGTGELFF.

V is TRBV7-2 and J is TRBJ2-3, with 7 positions matching TRBD2. The CDR3 spans 13 residues. The V and J ends lost 6 bases and 4 bases, in that order; junction bases with no gene match: 4. The germline V gene encodes CDR1 SGHTA and CDR2 FQGNSA. CDR3 sequence (DNA): TGTGCCAGCAGACTAACTAGCGCAGATACGCAGTATTTT. Its translation is CASRLTSADTQYF. The whole variable domain, filled in from reference TRBV7-2 and TRBJ2-3, reads GAGVSQSPSNKVTEKGKDVELRCDPISGHTALYWYRQSLGQGLEFLIYFQGNSAPDKSGLPSDRFSAERTGGSVSTLTIQRTQQEDSAVYLCASRLTSADTQYFGPGTRLTVL.

The chain links TRBV3-1 (or the pseudogene TRBV3-2) to TRBJ1-5; TRBD1 might be the D (6 bases). The CDR3 has 13 amino acids. Germline assignment: CDR1 LGHDT and CDR2 YNNKEL (reference sequence). V was shortened by 0 bases and J by 11 bases, with 11 bases between the two germline ends. The CDR3 is CASSQEGARAQHF. The CDR3 bases are TGTGCCAGCAGCCAAGAGGGGGCAAGGGCCCAGCATTTT.

The V gene is TRBV11-2, the J gene TRBJ1-2; 9 nucleotides agree with TRBD1. CDR1 is SGHAT and CDR2 is FQNNGV in the germline V gene. V dropped 5 bases and J dropped 3; count of bases not matched to a gene: 7. The CDR3 runs 15 residues. The DNA of the CDR3 is TGTGCCAGCAGCAACCGGACAGGGGCCGACTATGGCTACACCTTC. Amino acid sequence: CASSNRTGADYGYTF. The variable domain in full, with the rest retrieved from reference TRBV11-2 and TRBJ1-2, is EAGVAQSPRYKIIEKRQSVAFWCNPISGHATLYWYQQILGQGPKLLIQFQNNGVVDDSQLPKDRFSAERLKGVDSTLKIQPAKLEDSAVYLCASSNRTGADYGYTFGSGTRLTVV.

This clone was found once. The chain is built from TRBV27 and TRBJ1-2; D gene ambiguous. The germline gives CDR1 MNHEY, CDR2 SMNVEV (reference sequence). V lost 2 bases and J lost 2, with 12 bases in between. The CDR3 covers 15 residues. The CDR3 loop reads CASSLISQPNYGYTF. The CDR3 nucleotides are TGTGCCAGCAGTTTAATTTCACAGCCGAACTATGGCTACACCTTC.

V usage is TRBV5-1 and J usage is TRBJ1-4; D unresolved. Germline CDR1 reads SGHRS; CDR2 reads YFSETQ. The V end was cut by 0 bases, the J end by 8 bases, with 11 bases between. This CDR3 spans 14 amino acids. DNA of the CDR3: TGCGCCAGCAGCTTGGTATCCCCGGAGGAAAAACTGTTTTTT. Protein product: CASSLVSPEEKLFF.